Listed below are T cell receptor beta chains from one sample, sequenced in a study of graft-versus-host responses after intestinal transplantation. TCRdb's copy holds only in-frame clones and misses some; the assay was immunoSEQ multiplex PCR. This sample carries approximately 58,000 clones, around 91% of them seen once, and the ten largest clones take roughly 2.7%. The specimen was PBMCs, collected less than 130 days after intestinal transplantation. The receptors were gathered from a human patient who received an intestinal transplant, so some T cells may come from the graft donor. The CDR3 runs from the conserved cysteine through the conserved F or W. A D gene is named only where the DNA matches it firmly. Clone sizes are given selectively: once, few, many, or a class where the clone is expanded.

cdr3_aa,cdr3_nt,d_call,j_call,v_call,clone_size
CASSVGNLAGKSSYEQYF,TGTGCCAGCAGCGTAGGAAATCTAGCGGGGAAAAGCTCCTACGAGCAGTACTTC,TRBD2,TRBJ2-7,TRBV9,NA
CASSFFTYTF,TGTGCCAGCAGCTTTTTTACTTACACCTTC,NA,TRBJ1-2,TRBV5-8,NA
CASSYTTPPGAYEQYF,TGTGCCAGCAGTTACACGACACCACCGGGGGCCTACGAGCAGTACTTC,NA,TRBJ2-7,TRBV6-6,once
CASSSTNYNEQFF,TGTGCCAGCAGCTCCACCAATTACAATGAGCAGTTCTTC,NA,TRBJ2-1,TRBV7-6,once
CASSLRMRRGSSYNEQFF,TGTGCCAGCAGCTTACGAATGAGACGGGGTAGCTCCTACAATGAGCAGTTCTTC,NA,TRBJ2-1,TRBV7-6,NA
CASRGNGIGSYEQYF,TGTGCCAGCAGGGGTAACGGGATAGGGTCATACGAGCAGTACTTC,NA,TRBJ2-7,TRBV6-5,NA
CASSDGPLANTEAFF,TGTGCCAGCAGTGATGGGCCCTTAGCGAACACTGAAGCTTTCTTT,NA,TRBJ1-1,TRBV25-1,NA
CASSWDSIYEQYF,TGCGCCAGCAGCTGGGACAGCATCTACGAGCAGTACTTC,TRBD1,TRBJ2-7,TRBV4-1,NA
CASSYSGAEAFF,TGTGCCAGCAGTTACAGTGGGGCTGAAGCTTTCTTT,NA,TRBJ1-1,TRBV6-6,NA
CASSPGQGSNEQFF,TGTGCCAGCTCACCGGGACAGGGTAGCAATGAGCAGTTCTTC,TRBD1,TRBJ2-1,TRBV18,NA
CASSSSGLDGSNQPQHF,TGTGCCAGCAGCTCCTCAGGCCTTGACGGGAGCAATCAGCCCCAGCATTTT,NA,TRBJ1-5,TRBV7-8,NA
CASSQLGVNTGELFF,TGTGCCAGCAGTCAACTCGGGGTAAACACCGGGGAGCTGTTTTTT,NA,TRBJ2-2,TRBV6-1,NA
CASSHPGTGLWEQYF,TGTGCCAGCAGCCACCCCGGGACAGGCCTTTGGGAGCAGTACTTC,TRBD1,TRBJ2-7,TRBV7-8,once
CASSIEQGGEQYF,TGTGCCAGTAGTATCGAACAGGGAGGCGAGCAGTACTTC,NA,TRBJ2-7,TRBV19,NA
CASSRLAGGRTDTQYF,TGTGCCAGCAGCCGTTTAGCGGGGGGCCGCACAGATACGCAGTATTTT,TRBD2,TRBJ2-3,TRBV7-9,NA
CAWSTTGTGAYEQYF,TGTGCCTGGTCAACTACCGGGACCGGAGCCTACGAGCAGTACTTC,NA,TRBJ2-7,TRBV30,NA
CASSLRQVGQPQHF,TGTGCCAGCAGCTTGCGCCAGGTCGGTCAGCCCCAGCATTTT,NA,TRBJ1-5,TRBV5-6,NA
CASSQSQGAGEKLFF,TGTGCCAGCAGCCAGTCACAGGGGGCGGGTGAAAAACTGTTTTTT,TRBD1,TRBJ1-4,TRBV4-2,NA
CASSQDKGQGTEAFF,TGCGCCAGCAGCCAAGATAAGGGTCAGGGCACTGAAGCTTTCTTT,NA,TRBJ1-1,TRBV4-1,NA
CASSSGLAGVETQYF,TGCGCCAGCAGCTCCGGACTAGCGGGGGTAGAGACCCAGTACTTC,TRBD2,TRBJ2-5,TRBV10-1,NA
CAWSVGIADTQYF,TGTGCCTGGAGTGTAGGAATAGCAGATACGCAGTATTTT,NA,TRBJ2-3,TRBV30,NA
CASSIVRADTQYF,TGTGCCAGTAGTATAGTAAGGGCAGATACGCAGTATTTT,NA,TRBJ2-3,TRBV19,NA
CASSESPLVNEQYF,TGTGCCAGCAGTGAGTCTCCCCTTGTCAACGAGCAGTACTTC,NA,TRBJ2-7,TRBV6-1,NA
CARSLGGTYGYTF,TGTGCCAGAAGCTTAGGCGGAACCTATGGCTACACCTTC,NA,TRBJ1-2,TRBV7-5,NA
CASNYGQLNQPQHF,TGTGCCAGCAACTACGGACAGCTAAATCAGCCCCAGCATTTT,NA,TRBJ1-5,TRBV5-8,few
CASSLASSTYEQYF,TGTGCCAGCAGTTTGGCGAGCAGTACCTACGAGCAGTACTTC,NA,TRBJ2-7,TRBV27,NA
CASSVEARWYGYTF,TGTGCCAGCAGCGTAGAAGCCCGGTGGTATGGCTACACCTTC,NA,TRBJ1-2,TRBV9,few
CASSLPTSGEQETQYF,TGTGCCAGCAGCCTACCTACTAGCGGTGAACAAGAGACCCAGTACTTC,TRBD2,TRBJ2-5,TRBV5-6,NA